This TCR beta chain was sequenced in a study of control samples from healthy donors and cancer patients. V dropped 2 bases and J dropped 4 bases, with 13 bases sitting between them. The CDR3 runs to 15 residues. CDR1 SGHRS and CDR2 YFSETQ come from the germline V gene. Clones were read by immunoSEQ multiplex PCR, and TCRdb kept only the in-frame ones, dropping some. The data contain some 150,000 clones, 85% to 95% of them singletons. This clonotype was obtained from a man in his forties in good health. The specimen was blood. This chain joins TRBV5-1 and TRBJ2-1; D may match TRBD1 or TRBD2 (5 bases each). The CDR3 spells CASSLAGTHYNEQFF. CDR3 DNA sequence: TGCGCCAGCAGCTTAGCCGGGACCCATTACAATGAGCAGTTCTTC.